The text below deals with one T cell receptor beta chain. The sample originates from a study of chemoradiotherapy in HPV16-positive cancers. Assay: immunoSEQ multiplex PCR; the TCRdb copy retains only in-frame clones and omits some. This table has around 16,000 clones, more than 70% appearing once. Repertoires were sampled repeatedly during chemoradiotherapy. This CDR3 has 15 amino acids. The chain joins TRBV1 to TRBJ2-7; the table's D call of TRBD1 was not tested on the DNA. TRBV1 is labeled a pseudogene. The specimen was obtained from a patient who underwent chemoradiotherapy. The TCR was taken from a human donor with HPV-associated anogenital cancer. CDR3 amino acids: CTSSHGGQGRYEQYF. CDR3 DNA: TGCACCAGCAGCCATGGGGGACAGGGGCGCTACGAGCAGTACTTC.